This T cell receptor beta chain was captured in a study of early T cells in non-severe SARS-CoV-2 infection. There are a few counts of this clonotype. Individual cDNA molecules were tagged with unique molecular identifiers. TCRdb re-derived calls from the 5' RACE reads in MiXCR, one entry per CDR3 protein. The sample records just under 45,000 distinct CDR3 sequences, about 11% being singletons. Per the germline V gene, CDR1 is SGHTA and CDR2 is FQGNSA. This CDR3 comprises 16 residues. Trimming took 1 base from V and 9 from J; bases not matched to a gene: 9. Sequenced: whole blood. This TCR was sampled from an adult who was a healthcare worker with PCR-confirmed SARS-CoV-2 infection or an uninfected control (not recorded which). The J gene is TRBJ1-6, the V gene TRBV7-2; 7 positions match TRBD1. The CDR3 spells CASSLEGTGVGSPLHF. CDR3 coding DNA: TGTGCCAGCAGCTTAGAGGGTACAGGGGTTGGTTCACCCCTCCACTTT. Full variable domain (missing parts from reference TRBV7-2 and TRBJ1-6): GAGVSQSPSNKVTEKGKDVELRCDPISGHTALYWYRQSLGQGLEFLIYFQGNSAPDKSGLPSDRFSAERTGGSVSTLTIQRTQQEDSAVYLCASSLEGTGVGSPLHFGNGTRLTVT.